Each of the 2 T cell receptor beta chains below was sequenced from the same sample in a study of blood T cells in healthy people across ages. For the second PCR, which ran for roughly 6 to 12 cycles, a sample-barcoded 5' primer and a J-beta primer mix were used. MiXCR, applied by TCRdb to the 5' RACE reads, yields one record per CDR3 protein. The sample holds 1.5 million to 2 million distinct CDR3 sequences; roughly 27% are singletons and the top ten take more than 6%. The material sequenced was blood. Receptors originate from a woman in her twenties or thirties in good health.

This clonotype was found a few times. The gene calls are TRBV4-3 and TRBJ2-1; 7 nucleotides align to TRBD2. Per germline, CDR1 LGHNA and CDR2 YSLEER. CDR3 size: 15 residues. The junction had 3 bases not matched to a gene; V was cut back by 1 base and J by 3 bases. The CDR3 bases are TGCGCCAGCAGCCAAGGACTAGCCAACTACAATGAGCAGTTCTTC. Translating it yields CASSQGLANYNEQFF.

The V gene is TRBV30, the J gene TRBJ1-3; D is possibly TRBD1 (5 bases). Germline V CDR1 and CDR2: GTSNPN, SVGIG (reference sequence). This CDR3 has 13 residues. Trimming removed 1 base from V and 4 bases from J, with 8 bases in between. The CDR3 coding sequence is TGTGCCTGGAGTGAGGGGTTCGGAAACACCATATATTTT. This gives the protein CAWSEGFGNTIYF.